This TCR beta chain was profiled in a study of cytomegalovirus exposure and HLA in healthy donors. There were likely unrecorded immune exposures, though donors were nominally healthy when sampled. Overall study results and limits: TCR beta V segments were, for the most part, productive about 87% or about 30% of the time in an earlier analysis. Some V segments could not be told apart, so they were left out, TRBV6-2 and TRBV6-3 among them. TCR beta chain V- and J-gene trimming was linked, in a later analysis, to a missense variant in DCLRE1C.

Primers for the PCR totalled 60 Vbeta and 13 Jbeta. Data came from immunoSEQ multiplex PCR; TCRdb stores just in-frame clones and leaves some out. The table includes around 130,000 clones, over 70% detected once. In the case of this clone: The antigen is not known.

The CDR3 loop spans 17 amino acids. Germline loops: CDR1 SGHRS, CDR2 YFSETQ. The gene calls are TRBV5-1 and TRBJ2-5; 8 bases match TRBD2. The DNA end is more similar to TRBJ2-7, so the J call may be wrong. The TCR was taken from a woman between 18 and 29 years old in good health and CMV-seronegative. Sequencing was carried out using PBMCs. This CDR3 is CASSLAPTSGPAYEQYF. The DNA of the CDR3 is TGCGCCAGCAGCTTGGCCCCTACTAGCGGACCAGCCTACGAGCAGTACTTC.